These 8 T cell receptor beta chains came from one sample sequenced in a study of T cell repertoires in ileal Crohn's disease. Sequencing used immunoSEQ multiplex PCR; TCRdb keeps in-frame clones, though not all of them. The profile covers more than 3,500 clones, with about 86% appearing a single time and less than 7.5% taken by the ten largest. Sequencing used ileal tissue. These receptors were obtained from an adult with Crohn's disease.

The genes are TRBV28 and TRBJ2-2, with 13 bases that match TRBD2. The CDR3 spans 15 residues. V shed 6 bases and J 5 bases; nucleotides not matched to a gene: 3. In germline, CDR1 is MDHEN, CDR2 SYDVKM. CDR3 nucleotide sequence: TGTGCCAGCAGAAAGGGACTAGCGGGGACCGGGGAGCTGTTTTTT. This encodes CASRKGLAGTGELFF. Full variable domain (remainder filled in from reference TRBV28 and TRBJ2-2): DVKVTQSSRYLVKRTGEKVFLECVQDMDHENMFWYRQDPGLGLRLIYFSYDVKMKEKGDIPEGYSVSREKKERFSLILESASTNQTSMYLCASRKGLAGTGELFFGEGSRLTVL.

The chain has TRBV19 and TRBJ1-2, with a tentative D call TRBD1 (6 bases). V was pared by 4 bases and J by 7 bases, with 16 bases between. The CDR3 is made up of 14 amino acids. Germline assignment: CDR1 LNHDA and CDR2 SQIVND (reference sequence). CDR3 loop: CASSTYRASGGYTF. DNA for the CDR3: TGTGCCAGTAGTACTTACAGGGCGTCGGGTGGCTACACCTTC.

The V and J genes are TRBV5-1 and TRBJ1-2; 8 bases align to TRBD1. Germline CDR1 reads SGHRS; CDR2 reads YFSETQ. V lost 4 bases to trimming and J lost 8 bases; unmatched junction nucleotides: 7. The CDR3 totals 13 residues. The CDR3 DNA follows: TGCGCCAGCAGCCTCGGACAGGGTGAGGGCTACACCTTC. The encoded protein is CASSLGQGEGYTF.

This sequence joins TRBV5-6 and TRBJ1-2; TRBD1 agrees at 8 bases. This CDR3 comprises 14 residues. CDR1 and CDR2 (germline): SGHDT, YYEEEE. V lost 0 bases, J lost 8 bases, and 6 bases stayed unmatched. CDR3 residues: CASSLVDREGGYTF. The CDR3 DNA sequence: TGTGCCAGCAGCTTGGTGGACAGGGAGGGCGGCTACACCTTC.

Comments on this clone: The germline gene is not matched at one end of the junction; a read error may be the cause. The chain uses TRBV10-2 and TRBJ1-1; D unclear. From germline, CDR1 is WSHSY and CDR2 SAAADI. This CDR3 comprises 13 residues. CDR3 bases: TGCGCCGGCAGTCCTAGCCAGCTCACTGAAGCTTTCTTT. Protein: CAGSPSQLTEAFF.

This sequence joins TRBV29-1 and TRBJ2-2; no definite D call. CDR1 and CDR2 (germline): SQVTM, ANQGSEA. There are 15 residues in the CDR3. V shed 0 bases and J shed 3 bases, with 11 bases lying between them. CDR3 sequence (DNA): TGCAGCGTTGAAGAGTGGCCTCCCGACACCGGGGAGCTGTTTTTT. The encoded protein is CSVEEWPPDTGELFF.

The chain combines TRBV18 with TRBJ1-1; 7 bases match TRBD1. The V and J ends lost 3 bases and 5 bases, in that order; junction bases with no gene match: 9. The germline gives CDR1 KGHSH, CDR2 LQKENI. The CDR3 covers 15 residues. CDR3 sequence: CASSPKTGVGTEAFF. The CDR3 region has the DNA TGTGCCAGCTCACCGAAAACAGGGGTCGGGACTGAAGCTTTCTTT.

The chain recombines TRBV21-1 with TRBJ1-5. TRBV21-1 is deemed a pseudogene. The CDR3 is made up of 17 amino acids. The CDR3 region has the DNA TGTGCCAGCAGAGATCGCCTACTACATTGGCATCATCAGCCCCAGCATTTT. This gives the protein CASRDRLLHWHHQPQHF.